A single sample gave rise to the 2 T cell receptor beta chains below, sequenced in a study of cytomegalovirus exposure and HLA in healthy donors. The PCR employed 60 Vbeta primers together with 13 Jbeta primers. Assay: immunoSEQ multiplex PCR; the TCRdb copy retains only in-frame clones and omits some. The sample gives 150,000 to 200,000 clones, over 80% of which show up once; approximately 1.5% is in the top ten. Source material: PBMCs. The origin of the receptors is a girl aged 10 to 17 in good health and CMV-seropositive.

This clone showed up just once. J is TRBJ2-1 and V is TRBV7-3; maybe TRBD1 (6 bases). Trimming took 4 bases from V and 7 from J, leaving 8 bases between them. The CDR3 contains 12 residues. Looked up from germline, CDR1 is SGHTA and CDR2 is FQGTGA. The CDR3 loop reads CASSSQGNEQFF. CDR3 in DNA: TGTGCCAGCAGCTCGCAGGGGAATGAGCAGTTCTTC. Filled out from reference TRBV7-3 and TRBJ2-1, the complete variable domain reads GAGVSQTPSNKVTEKGKYVELRCDPISGHTALYWYRQSLGQGPEFLIYFQGTGAADDSGLPNDRFFAVRPEGSVSTLKIQRTERGDSAVYLCASSSQGNEQFFGPGTRLTVL.

The J gene is TRBJ2-3, the V gene TRBV10-3, with a possible D match to TRBD2 (6 bases). Germline CDR1 and CDR2: ENHRY and SYGVKD. This CDR3 is 12 amino acids long. Trimming took 7 bases from V and 4 from J, leaving 9 bases between them. CDR3 protein: CAIKASADTQYF. In DNA form, the CDR3 reads TGTGCCATCAAGGCTAGCGCAGATACGCAGTATTTT.